The 6 T cell receptor beta chains listed next were all sequenced from one sample in a study of blood T cell repertoires in COVID-19. Method: immunoSEQ multiplex PCR; TCRdb's copy keeps in-frame clones and lacks some. Of 120,000 to 150,000 clones listed, over 75% are singletons. Specimen: PBMCs or T cells enriched from blood (not recorded which). All receptors come from a man between 50 and 59 years old in a cohort exposed to, infected with or recovered from COVID-19 (not recorded which).

This sequence joins TRBV7-2 and TRBJ2-1, with 12 bases identical to TRBD1. This CDR3 comprises 19 residues. With 4 bases clipped from V and 6 bases from J, the junction kept 16 bases outside the gene matches. CDR1 is SGHTA and CDR2 is FQGNSA in the germline V gene. CDR3 loop: CASSSEVVFGTGGRNEQFF. CDR3 coding DNA: TGTGCCAGCAGCTCAGAAGTGGTATTTGGGACAGGGGGCCGCAATGAGCAGTTCTTC.

Comment on this clone: This sample includes further DNA sequences coding for the same CDR3. The chain employs TRBV7-8 and TRBJ2-2; 8 bases are a match to TRBD2. The length of the CDR3 is 16 residues. Germline assignment: CDR1 SGHVS and CDR2 FQNEAQ. The V segment lost 3 bases and the J segment 7 bases; nucleotides outside the gene matches: 10. CDR3: CASSFFSGEGGGELFF. CDR3 in DNA: TGTGCCAGCAGCTTCTTTAGCGGGGAGGGTGGCGGGGAGCTGTTTTTT.

The genes are TRBV30 and TRBJ1-2, with D maybe TRBD1 (6 bases). The CDR3 totals 15 residues. The V and J ends lost 0 bases and 4 bases respectively, with 15 bases between them. Germline CDR1 is GTSNPN and CDR2 is SVGIG (reference sequence). CDR3 DNA sequence: TGTGCCTGGAGTGTACGGACAGATGCTAGCTATGGCTACACCTTC. Translated: CAWSVRTDASYGYTF.

The chain uses TRBV10-3 and TRBJ2-5; 14 nucleotides line up with TRBD2. Germline V gene sequence: CDR1 ENHRY, CDR2 SYGVKD. V shed 6 bases, J shed 0 bases, and the junction held 9 bases outside the gene matches. CDR3 length: 18 residues. CDR3 sequence: CAISPGGLAGVYQETQYF. CDR3 nucleotides: TGTGCCATCAGCCCAGGGGGACTAGCGGGAGTGTACCAAGAGACCCAGTACTTC.

The count of this clone is one. The V gene is TRBV3-1 (or the pseudogene TRBV3-2), the J gene TRBJ2-1; 8 bases agree with TRBD2. V trimming: 5 bases; J trimming: 8 bases; junction bases outside the gene matches: 11. This CDR3 region has 15 residues. Germline V gene lookup returns CDR1 LGHDT and CDR2 YNNKEL (reference sequence). CDR3 in amino acids: CASSFTGTSMDEQFF. CDR3 sequence (DNA): TGTGCCAGCAGCTTTACCGGGACTAGTATGGATGAGCAGTTCTTC.

The genes are TRBV24-1 and TRBJ2-2, with D possibly TRBD1 on 6 matching bases. The germline CDR1 and CDR2 sequences are KGHDR and SFDVKD. The CDR3 totals 15 residues. V lost 3 bases, J lost 3 bases, and 10 bases lay in between. This chain's CDR3 is CATSDPDRYTGELFF. The CDR3 DNA follows: TGTGCCACCAGTGATCCGGACAGATACACCGGGGAGCTGTTTTTT.